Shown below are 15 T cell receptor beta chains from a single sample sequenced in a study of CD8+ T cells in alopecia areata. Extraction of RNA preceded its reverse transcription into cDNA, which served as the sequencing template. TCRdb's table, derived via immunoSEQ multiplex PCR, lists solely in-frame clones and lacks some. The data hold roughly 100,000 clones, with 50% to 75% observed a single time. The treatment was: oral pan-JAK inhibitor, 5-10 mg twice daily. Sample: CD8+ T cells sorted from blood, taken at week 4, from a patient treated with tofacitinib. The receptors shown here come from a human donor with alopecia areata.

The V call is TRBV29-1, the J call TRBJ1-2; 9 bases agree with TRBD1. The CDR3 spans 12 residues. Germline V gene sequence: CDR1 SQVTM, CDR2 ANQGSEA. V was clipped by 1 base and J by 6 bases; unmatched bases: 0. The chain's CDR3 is CSVEGDRDGYTF. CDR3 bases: TGCAGCGTTGAAGGGGACAGGGATGGCTACACCTTC.

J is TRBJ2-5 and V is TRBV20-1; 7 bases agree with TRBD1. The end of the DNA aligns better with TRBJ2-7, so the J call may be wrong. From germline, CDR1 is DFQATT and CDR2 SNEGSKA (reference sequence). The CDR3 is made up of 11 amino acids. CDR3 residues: CSERQGYEQYF. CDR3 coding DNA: TGCAGTGAAAGACAGGGCTACGAGCAGTACTTC.

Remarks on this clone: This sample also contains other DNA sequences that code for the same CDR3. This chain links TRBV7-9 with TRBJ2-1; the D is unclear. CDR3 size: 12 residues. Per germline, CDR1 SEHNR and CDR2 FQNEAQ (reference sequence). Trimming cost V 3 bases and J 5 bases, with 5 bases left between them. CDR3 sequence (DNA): TGTGCCAGCAGCTTGGATAACAATGAGCAGTTCTTC. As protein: CASSLDNNEQFF.

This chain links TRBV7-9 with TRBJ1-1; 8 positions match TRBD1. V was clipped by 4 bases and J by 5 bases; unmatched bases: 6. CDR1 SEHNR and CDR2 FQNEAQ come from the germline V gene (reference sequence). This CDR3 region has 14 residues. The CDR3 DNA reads TGTGCCAGCAGCTACCTAACAGGGGGAACTGAAGCTTTCTTT. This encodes CASSYLTGGTEAFF.

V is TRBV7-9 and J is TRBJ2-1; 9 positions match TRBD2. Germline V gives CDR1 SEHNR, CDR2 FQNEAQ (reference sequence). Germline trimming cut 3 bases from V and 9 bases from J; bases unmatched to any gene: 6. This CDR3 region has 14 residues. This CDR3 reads CASSFRTSAGEQFF. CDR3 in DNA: TGTGCCAGCAGCTTCAGGACTAGCGCCGGTGAGCAGTTCTTC.

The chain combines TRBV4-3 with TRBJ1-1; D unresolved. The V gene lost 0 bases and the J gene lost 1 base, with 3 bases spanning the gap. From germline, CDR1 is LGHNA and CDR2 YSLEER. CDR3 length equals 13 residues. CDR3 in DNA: TGCGCCAGCAGCCAAGATTGGAACACTGAAGCTTTCTTT. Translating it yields CASSQDWNTEAFF.

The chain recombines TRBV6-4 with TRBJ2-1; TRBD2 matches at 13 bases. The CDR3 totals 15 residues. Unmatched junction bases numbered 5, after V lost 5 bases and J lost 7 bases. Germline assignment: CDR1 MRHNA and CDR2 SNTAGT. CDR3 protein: CASSRTSGSSNEQFF. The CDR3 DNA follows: TGTGCCAGCAGTCGGACTAGCGGGAGTAGTAATGAGCAGTTCTTC.

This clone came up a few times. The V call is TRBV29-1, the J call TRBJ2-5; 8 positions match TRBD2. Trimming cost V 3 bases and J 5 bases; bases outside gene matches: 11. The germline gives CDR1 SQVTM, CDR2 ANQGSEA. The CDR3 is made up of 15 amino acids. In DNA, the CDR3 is TGCAGCGTTGACTCTACCCCTAGCGGGCTGGAGACCCAGTACTTC. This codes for CSVDSTPSGLETQYF. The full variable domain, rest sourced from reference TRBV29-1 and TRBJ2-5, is SAVISQKPSRDICQRGTSLTIQCQVDSQVTMMFWYRQQPGQSLTLIATANQGSEATYESGFVIDKFPISRPNLTFSTLTVSNMSPEDSSIYLCSVDSTPSGLETQYFGPGTRLLVL.

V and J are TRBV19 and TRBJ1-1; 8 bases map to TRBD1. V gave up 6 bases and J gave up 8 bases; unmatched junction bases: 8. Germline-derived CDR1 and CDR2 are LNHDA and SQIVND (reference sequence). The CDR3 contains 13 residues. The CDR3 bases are TGTGCCAGTAGCGGACAGGGCGAGTGGGAAGCTTTCTTT. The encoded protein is CASSGQGEWEAFF.

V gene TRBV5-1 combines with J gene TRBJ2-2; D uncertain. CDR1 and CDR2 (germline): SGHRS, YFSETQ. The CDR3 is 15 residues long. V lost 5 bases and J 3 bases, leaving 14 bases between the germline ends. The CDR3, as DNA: TGCGCCAGCAGACCTTGGACGGATTACACCGGGGAGCTGTTTTTT. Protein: CASRPWTDYTGELFF.

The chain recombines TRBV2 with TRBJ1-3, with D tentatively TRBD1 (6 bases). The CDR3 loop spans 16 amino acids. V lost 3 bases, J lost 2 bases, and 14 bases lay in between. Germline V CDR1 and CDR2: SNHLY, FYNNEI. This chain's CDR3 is CASSDTRGSAGNTIYF. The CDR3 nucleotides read TGTGCCAGCAGTGACACCAGGGGATCGGCTGGAAACACCATATATTTT. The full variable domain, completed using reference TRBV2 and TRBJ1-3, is EPEVTQTPSHQVTQMGQEVILRCVPISNHLYFYWYRQILGQKVEFLVSFYNNEISEKSEIFDDQFSVERPDGSNFTLKIRSTKLEDSAMYFCASSDTRGSAGNTIYFGEGSWLTVV.

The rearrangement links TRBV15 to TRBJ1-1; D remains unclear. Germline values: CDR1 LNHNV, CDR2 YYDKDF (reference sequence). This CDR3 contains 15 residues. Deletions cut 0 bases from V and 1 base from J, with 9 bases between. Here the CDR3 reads CATSRDRAPNTEAFF. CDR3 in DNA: TGTGCCACCAGCAGAGACCGGGCTCCGAACACTGAAGCTTTCTTT.

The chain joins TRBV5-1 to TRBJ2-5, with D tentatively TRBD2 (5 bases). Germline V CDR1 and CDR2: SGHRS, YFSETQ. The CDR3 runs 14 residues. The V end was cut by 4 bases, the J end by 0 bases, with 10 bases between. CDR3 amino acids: CASSETDYQETQYF. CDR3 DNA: TGCGCCAGCAGCGAGACGGACTACCAAGAGACCCAGTACTTC. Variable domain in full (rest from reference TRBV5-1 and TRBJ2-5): KAGVTQTPRYLIKTRGQQVTLSCSPISGHRSVSWYQQTPGQGLQFLFEYFSETQRNKGNFPGRFSGRQFSNSRSEMNVSTLELGDSALYLCASSETDYQETQYFGPGTRLLVL.

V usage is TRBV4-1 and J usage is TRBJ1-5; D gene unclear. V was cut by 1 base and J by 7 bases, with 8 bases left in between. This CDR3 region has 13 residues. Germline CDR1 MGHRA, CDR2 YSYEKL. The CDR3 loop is CASSQVDSQPQHF. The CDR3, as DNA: TGCGCCAGCAGCCAAGTCGATAGCCAGCCCCAGCATTTT.

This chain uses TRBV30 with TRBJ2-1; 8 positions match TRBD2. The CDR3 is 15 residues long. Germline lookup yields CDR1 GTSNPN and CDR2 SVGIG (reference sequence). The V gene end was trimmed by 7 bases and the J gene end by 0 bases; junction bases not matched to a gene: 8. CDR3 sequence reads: CASQTGTSSYNEQFF. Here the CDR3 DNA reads TGTGCCTCACAGACCGGGACTAGCTCCTACAATGAGCAGTTCTTC. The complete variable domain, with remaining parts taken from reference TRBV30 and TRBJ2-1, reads SQTIHQWPATLVQPVGSPLSLECTVEGTSNPNLYWYRQAAGRGLQLLFYSVGIGQISSEVPQNLSASRPQDRQFILSSKKLLLSDSGFYLCASQTGTSSYNEQFFGPGTRLTVL.